This T cell receptor beta chain derives from a study of long-term antiretroviral therapy in people with HIV. Sequencing relied on immunoSEQ assay v3.0, run at survey level. Method: immunoSEQ multiplex PCR; TCRdb's copy keeps in-frame clones and lacks some. The sample carries 13,000 to 15,000 clones, 80% to 85% recorded once. The CDR3 is 12 amino acids. V was pared by 6 bases and J by 5 bases, with 4 bases of the junction left unmatched. Per the germline V gene, CDR1 is SGDLS and CDR2 is YYNGEE. The chain uses TRBV9 and TRBJ1-2, with TRBD1 identical over 7 bases. This TCR was recovered from a woman aged 40 to 50 with HIV. Sequenced here: unsorted PBMCs, sampled 1.8 years before starting antiretroviral therapy. The CDR3 reads CASTGTAYGYTF. DNA for the CDR3: TGTGCCAGCACCGGGACAGCTTATGGCTACACCTTC.